Each of the 22 T cell receptor beta chains below was sequenced from the same sample in a study of T cells after posttransplantation cyclophosphamide. Sampled 1 year posttransplant, controls received myeloablative marrow transplants, methotrexate and a calcineurin inhibitor. The table came from immunoSEQ multiplex PCR; TCRdb's copy has only in-frame clones and leaves some out. Here the sample spans approximately 3,800 clones, under 80% being singletons. The material was PBMCs, obtained after allogeneic stem cell transplant with calcineurin inhibitor and methotrexate. The receptors here all came from a female patient aged 50 to 65 who received an allogeneic stem cell transplant from an unrelated donor, was CMV-positive, and had acute and chronic GVHD. Some T cells may be transferred from the graft donor.

The chain uses TRBV6-5 and TRBJ2-7, with TRBD1 matching over 9 bases. The germline CDR1 and CDR2 sequences are MNHEY and SVGAGI. The CDR3 length is 14 residues. V was clipped by 4 bases and J by 4 bases; unmatched bases: 5. The DNA of the CDR3 is TGTGCCAGCAGTTTACAGGGGGCGCAGTACGAGCAGTACTTC. Encoded protein: CASSLQGAQYEQYF.

CDR3 bases: TGCGCCAGCAGCCCGGGACTTCTCTCAACTAATGAAAAACTGTTTTTT. It codes for CASSPGLLSTNEKLFF. This chain uses TRBV5-1 with TRBJ1-4; D possibly corresponds to TRBD1 (5 bases). Germline V gene lookup returns CDR1 SGHRS and CDR2 YFSETQ. Trimming pared 4 bases from V and 0 bases from J, leaving 13 bases between. This CDR3 region has 16 residues.

This chain joins TRBV2 and TRBJ1-5; D ambiguous. This CDR3 has 11 amino acids. Germline values: CDR1 SNHLY, CDR2 FYNNEI. Trimming took 6 bases from V and 7 from J, leaving 7 bases between them. CDR3 loop: CASSSGQPQHF. The CDR3 DNA follows: TGTGCCAGCAGCTCGGGGCAGCCCCAGCATTTT. Full variable domain (missing parts from reference TRBV2 and TRBJ1-5): EPEVTQTPSHQVTQMGQEVILRCVPISNHLYFYWYRQILGQKVEFLVSFYNNEISEKSEIFDDQFSVERPDGSNFTLKIRSTKLEDSAMYFCASSSGQPQHFGDGTRLSIL.

This chain joins TRBV2 and TRBJ1-1; TRBD1 might be the D (5 bases). The CDR3 length is 13 residues. CDR1 and CDR2 from the germline V gene are SNHLY and FYNNEI. The V and J ends lost 7 bases and 1 base respectively, with 10 bases between them. CDR3 amino acids: CASKATGNTEAFF. Written as DNA, the CDR3 is TGTGCCAGCAAGGCAACAGGGAACACTGAAGCTTTCTTT.

The chain employs TRBV18 and TRBJ2-3; the match to TRBD2 covers 10 bases. Trimming took 7 bases from V and 0 from J; bases not matched to a gene: 1. Per germline, CDR1 KGHSH and CDR2 LQKENI. This CDR3 spans 14 amino acids. The CDR3, as DNA: TGTGCCAGCTTAGCGGGGGGAAGCACAGATACGCAGTATTTT. It encodes CASLAGGSTDTQYF.

This clone has only a few counts. The chain couples TRBV10-3 to TRBJ2-7; TRBD1 aligns across 7 bases. From germline, CDR1 is ENHRY and CDR2 SYGVKD. The CDR3 runs 11 residues. The V segment lost 10 bases and the J segment 6 bases; nucleotides outside the gene matches: 6. The CDR3 reads CATTGVSEQYF. In DNA, the CDR3 is TGTGCCACCACAGGGGTAAGCGAGCAGTACTTC.

This clone has a handful of counts. This sequence joins TRBV5-6 and TRBJ1-5; the D is unclear. The CDR3 runs to 15 residues. The germline CDR1 and CDR2 sequences are SGHDT and YYEEEE. V was trimmed by 0 bases and J by 4 bases, leaving 11 bases between them. DNA of the CDR3: TGTGCCAGCAGCTTGGCCGGTTTCGGGAATCAGCCCCAGCATTTT. It yields the protein CASSLAGFGNQPQHF. The full variable domain, with the rest looked up from reference TRBV5-6 and TRBJ1-5, is DAGVTQSPTHLIKTRGQQVTLRCSPKSGHDTVSWYQQALGQGPQFIFQYYEEEERQRGNFPDRFSGHQFPNYSSELNVNALLLGDSALYLCASSLAGFGNQPQHFGDGTRLSIL.

The chain is built from TRBV7-2 and TRBJ2-5; no clear D. Germline V gene sequence: CDR1 SGHTA, CDR2 FQGNSA. V shed 7 bases and J shed 4 bases, with 22 bases lying between them. There are 16 residues in the CDR3. CDR3 residues: CASTPWVDSLLETQYF. In nucleotides, the CDR3 is TGTGCCAGCACCCCGTGGGTTGATAGCTTGTTAGAGACCCAGTACTTC. The full variable domain, its missing parts supplied by reference TRBV7-2 and TRBJ2-5, is GAGVSQSPSNKVTEKGKDVELRCDPISGHTALYWYRQSLGQGLEFLIYFQGNSAPDKSGLPSDRFSAERTGGSVSTLTIQRTQQEDSAVYLCASTPWVDSLLETQYFGPGTRLLVL.

The chain links TRBV28 to TRBJ1-5, with no clear D. The CDR3 has 14 amino acids. Germline V gives CDR1 MDHEN, CDR2 SYDVKM. V was clipped by 1 base and J by 9 bases, with 13 bases between them. CDR3 loop: CASSLSAGLRPQHF. The CDR3 DNA sequence: TGTGCCAGCAGTTTATCCGCCGGGTTGAGGCCCCAGCATTTT.

The chain combines TRBV11-3 with TRBJ2-5; D might be TRBD1 (6 bases). V shed 6 bases and J shed 5 bases, with 10 bases lying between them. Germline loops: CDR1 SGHNT, CDR2 YENEEA. CDR3 length equals 12 residues. The CDR3 reads CASSVTGETQYF. The CDR3 bases are TGTGCCAGCAGTGTAACAGGGGAGACCCAGTACTTC.

The chain is built from TRBV11-3 and TRBJ1-1; D call uncertain. The CDR3 is 12 amino acids. Trimming left V 5 bases short and J 7 bases short, with 11 bases between. The germline gives CDR1 SGHNT, CDR2 YENEEA. This CDR3 is CASSHSHGEAFF. CDR3 sequence (DNA): TGTGCCAGCAGCCACTCGCACGGTGAAGCTTTCTTT.

This chain's CDR3 is CASSEFGDFGNTIYF. CDR3 nucleotide sequence: TGTGCCAGCAGTGAATTTGGGGACTTTGGAAACACCATATATTTT. The chain uses TRBV6-1 and TRBJ1-3, with a tentative D call TRBD1 (5 bases). The CDR3 totals 15 residues. In germline, CDR1 is MNHNS, CDR2 SASEGT. Trimming pared 2 bases from V and 3 bases from J, leaving 11 bases between.

The rearrangement links TRBV6-5 to TRBJ1-1; TRBD1 is a possible D gene (6 bases). The CDR3 extends over 14 amino acids. Looked up from germline, CDR1 is MNHEY and CDR2 is SVGAGI. Trimming stripped 6 bases from V and 4 bases from J, with 15 bases between. This CDR3 is CASRGNRVGTEAFF. The CDR3 region has the DNA TGTGCCAGCAGGGGGAACAGGGTTGGCACTGAAGCTTTCTTT.

Only one count was recorded for this clone. The chain combines TRBV6-5 with TRBJ2-1, with 9 nucleotides matching TRBD2. The V and J ends lost 4 bases and 4 bases, in that order; junction bases with no gene match: 5. Germline-derived CDR1 and CDR2 are MNHEY and SVGAGI. The CDR3 has 15 amino acids. The CDR3, as DNA: TGTGCCAGCAGTTCCTTGCGGGGGGGTTACAATGAGCAGTTCTTC. It is translated as CASSSLRGGYNEQFF.

This clone was recorded a few times. The chain is built from TRBV6-5 and TRBJ1-4; possibly TRBD1 for D (6 bases). CDR1 is MNHEY, CDR2 SVGAGI, per germline. V was trimmed by 6 bases and J by 6 bases, leaving 17 bases between them. The CDR3 sequence is 15 residues long. This chain's CDR3 is CASSSNTGGDEKLFF. CDR3 bases: TGTGCCAGCAGCTCAAACACGGGGGGCGATGAAAAACTGTTTTTT.

The table lists this clone with a count of one. The J gene is TRBJ1-1, the V gene TRBV5-4; perhaps TRBD1 as D (5 bases). CDR3 length equals 16 residues. V was shortened by 3 bases and J by 0 bases, with 15 bases between the two germline ends. Germline CDR1 SGHNT, CDR2 YYREEE (reference sequence). The CDR3 nucleotides read TGTGCCAGCAGCTCACTCGACAGACTCATGAACACTGAAGCTTTCTTT. It specifies CASSSLDRLMNTEAFF.

The chain recombines TRBV7-2 with TRBJ1-1; 7 positions match TRBD1. This CDR3 spans 12 amino acids. The trim removed 2 bases at V and 8 bases at J, leaving 2 bases unmatched. Germline-derived CDR1 and CDR2 are SGHTA and FQGNSA. The CDR3 coding sequence is TGTGCCAGCAGCTTAACAGGGGTAGAAGCTTTCTTT. Residues: CASSLTGVEAFF.

The chain has TRBV10-2 and TRBJ1-2; D is possibly TRBD1 (6 bases). Germline V gene lookup returns CDR1 WSHSY and CDR2 SAAADI. This CDR3 contains 13 residues. Trimming cost V 4 bases and J 5 bases, with 11 bases left between them. DNA of the CDR3: TGCGCCAGCAGTGTCAGGGGAGGGTATGGCTACACCTTC. Protein product: CASSVRGGYGYTF.

This clone has only a few counts. This chain connects TRBV2 to TRBJ1-1; 7 bases align to TRBD1. The CDR3 consists of 13 residues. The germline V gene has CDR1 SNHLY and CDR2 FYNNEI. V shed 6 bases and J 4 bases; nucleotides not matched to a gene: 5. CDR3 DNA: TGTGCCAGCAGGTTACAGGGGTCCACTGAAGCTTTCTTT. Its translation: CASRLQGSTEAFF.

V gene TRBV6-5 combines with J gene TRBJ2-4; 14 nucleotides agree with TRBD2. The CDR3 is 15 residues long. V lost 6 bases and J lost 6; bases outside the gene matches: 4. The germline CDR1 and CDR2 sequences are MNHEY and SVGAGI. The CDR3 region has the DNA TGTGCCAGCAGAGGACTAGCGGGAGGAATAAACATTCAGTACTTC. This encodes CASRGLAGGINIQYF.

CDR3 bases: TGTGCCACCAGCAGATCCAGTGGTAATGAGCAGTTCTTC. This sequence encodes CATSRSSGNEQFF. The rearrangement links TRBV15 to TRBJ2-1; D unclear. The V end lost 2 bases, the J end lost 7 bases, and 9 bases lay between the germline ends. The CDR3 has 13 residues. Germline loops: CDR1 LNHNV, CDR2 YYDKDF (reference sequence).

This clone was recorded once. The chain is built from TRBV4-1 and TRBJ2-3; 13 bases are a match to TRBD2. The J segment lost 4 bases and the V segment lost 4 bases, leaving 8 bases of the junction unmatched. Germline-derived CDR1 and CDR2 are MGHRA and YSYEKL. The CDR3 covers 17 residues. CDR3 nucleotides: TGCGCCAGCAGCCCCAGAGGACTAGCGGGAGCGCCAGATACGCAGTATTTT. Its translation: CASSPRGLAGAPDTQYF.